These T cell receptor beta chains were read from a single sample in a study of Graves' ophthalmopathy and Graves' hyperthyroidism. TCRdb reanalysed the multiplex PCR reads using MiXCR and keeps one entry per CDR3 protein. The sample carries about 410,000 distinct CDR3 sequences, around 19% recorded once. Sequencing was performed on peripheral blood. The origin of the receptors is a woman aged 18-29 years with Graves' ophthalmopathy. The CDR3 runs from the conserved cysteine through the conserved F or W. The order of the fields is D gene, clone size, J gene, V gene, CDR3 DNA, CDR3 protein. D genes are given only for firm matches. A clone size is listed for some rows: how often the clone was seen (once, few, many), or a class if it is expanded.

d_call: TRBD1; clone_size: .; j_call: TRBJ1-2; v_call: TRBV12-3/TRBV12-4; cdr3_nt: TGTGCCAGCAGTTCGCCCGGGAGGGGGACAGGGGTTGACGGCTACACCTTC; cdr3_aa: CASSSPGRGTGVDGYTF
d_call: TRBD1; clone_size: .; j_call: TRBJ2-2; v_call: TRBV6-2/TRBV6-3; cdr3_nt: TGTGCCAGCAGACCGGGGGGACAGGGAGGGGAGCTGTTTTTT; cdr3_aa: CASRPGGQGGELFF
d_call: .; clone_size: many; j_call: TRBJ1-2; v_call: TRBV7-2; cdr3_nt: TGTGCCAGCAGCCTACAGGGTAGTGGCTATGGCTACACCTTC; cdr3_aa: CASSLQGSGYGYTF
d_call: TRBD2; clone_size: many; j_call: TRBJ2-5; v_call: TRBV6-2/TRBV6-3; cdr3_nt: TGTGCCAGCAGTTACTCGAGGGGAGGGACCAAGGAGACCCAGTACTTC; cdr3_aa: CASSYSRGGTKETQYF
d_call: TRBD1; clone_size: .; j_call: TRBJ1-5; v_call: TRBV6-5; cdr3_nt: TGTGCCAGCAGTTACCCTACAGGGGGAGTACAGCCCCAGCATTTT; cdr3_aa: CASSYPTGGVQPQHF
d_call: .; clone_size: .; j_call: TRBJ2-7; v_call: TRBV25-1; cdr3_nt: TGTCCCAGAGAAAACCGATTGTCGAGGAACTACGAACAGTACTTC; cdr3_aa: CPRENRLSRNYEQYF
d_call: .; clone_size: .; j_call: TRBJ2-5; v_call: TRBV12-3/TRBV12-4; cdr3_nt: TGTGCCAGCAGTTCGAACCGTGTCGCCCAGTACTTC; cdr3_aa: CASSSNRVAQYF
d_call: .; clone_size: many; j_call: TRBJ1-5; v_call: TRBV6-2/TRBV6-3; cdr3_nt: TGTGCCAGCAGTTACTCGCCAGGGCCGGTGGGGCAGCCCCAGCATTTT; cdr3_aa: CASSYSPGPVGQPQHF
d_call: .; clone_size: many; j_call: TRBJ2-7; v_call: TRBV7-2; cdr3_nt: TGTGCCAGCAGCTTGATCCGCGGGAACTACGAGCAGTACTTC; cdr3_aa: CASSLIRGNYEQYF
d_call: .; clone_size: many; j_call: TRBJ1-1; v_call: TRBV11-2; cdr3_nt: TGTGCCAGCAGCTTAGTAGGAGGGTCTGAAGCTTTCTTT; cdr3_aa: CASSLVGGSEAFF
d_call: .; clone_size: many; j_call: TRBJ1-1; v_call: TRBV6-1; cdr3_nt: TGTGCCAGCAATAAAGGGATAGGTACTGAAGCTTTCTTT; cdr3_aa: CASNKGIGTEAFF
d_call: .; clone_size: many; j_call: TRBJ1-1; v_call: TRBV19; cdr3_nt: TGTGCCAGTAGACGACCGGGGGGATACACTGAAGCTTTCTTT; cdr3_aa: CASRRPGGYTEAFF
d_call: .; clone_size: many; j_call: TRBJ1-1; v_call: TRBV4-3; cdr3_nt: TGCGCCAGCAGCCAAGGAATCGGGAGGAGCGCTGAAGCTTTCTTT; cdr3_aa: CASSQGIGRSAEAFF
d_call: TRBD1; clone_size: many; j_call: TRBJ1-6; v_call: TRBV4-3; cdr3_nt: TGCGCCAGCAGCCAATACCAGACAGGGGCCCTTAATTCACCCCTCCACTTT; cdr3_aa: CASSQYQTGALNSPLHF
d_call: .; clone_size: many; j_call: TRBJ2-7; v_call: TRBV4-3; cdr3_nt: TGCGCCAGCAGCCCACCAAGGGCAGGGGCCTACGAGCAGTACTTC; cdr3_aa: CASSPPRAGAYEQYF
d_call: .; clone_size: many; j_call: TRBJ2-5; v_call: TRBV27; cdr3_nt: TGTGCCAGCAGTATCAGGACTGAAGAGACCCAGTACTTC; cdr3_aa: CASSIRTEETQYF
d_call: TRBD1; clone_size: .; j_call: TRBJ1-6; v_call: TRBV6-1; cdr3_nt: TGTGCCAGCAGTGTGGTGGGGACAGGGATTTATTCACCCCTCCACTTT; cdr3_aa: CASSVVGTGIYSPLHF
d_call: .; clone_size: few; j_call: TRBJ1-6; v_call: TRBV25-1; cdr3_nt: TGTGCCAGCAGTGAACGGGGGACTTCACCCCTCCACTTT; cdr3_aa: CASSERGTSPLHF
d_call: TRBD2; clone_size: .; j_call: TRBJ2-2; v_call: TRBV6-2/TRBV6-3; cdr3_nt: TGTGCCAGCAGCGGACTAGCTCCCGGGGAGCTGTTTTTT; cdr3_aa: CASSGLAPGELFF
d_call: TRBD1; clone_size: many; j_call: TRBJ1-5; v_call: TRBV6-5; cdr3_nt: TGTGCCAGCAGTATCAACAGGGGGCGAGATCAGCCCCAGCATTTT; cdr3_aa: CASSINRGRDQPQHF
d_call: TRBD1; clone_size: many; j_call: TRBJ2-5; v_call: TRBV12-3/TRBV12-4; cdr3_nt: TGTGCCAGCAGTTTACCTTACAGGGGGCAGGTAGAGACCCAGTACTTC; cdr3_aa: CASSLPYRGQVETQYF
d_call: TRBD2; clone_size: many; j_call: TRBJ2-7; v_call: TRBV25-1; cdr3_nt: TGTGCCAGCAGTGAGTTCTCCCAGACTAGCGGGCGCTACGAGCAGTACTTC; cdr3_aa: CASSEFSQTSGRYEQYF
d_call: .; clone_size: many; j_call: TRBJ2-7; v_call: TRBV29-1; cdr3_nt: TGCAGCGTCCTAAGCGGACAGCGCTACGAGCAGTACTTC; cdr3_aa: CSVLSGQRYEQYF
d_call: .; clone_size: many; j_call: TRBJ2-7; v_call: TRBV28; cdr3_nt: TGTGCCAGCAGTTCGGGGGCTCGTGGGACCAGATCTTCCTACGAGCAGTACTTC; cdr3_aa: CASSSGARGTRSSYEQYF
d_call: .; clone_size: many; j_call: TRBJ2-7; v_call: TRBV5-1; cdr3_nt: TGCGCCAGCAGCCCCAGCCCAGGGGGGCAACCTTACGAGCAGTACTTC; cdr3_aa: CASSPSPGGQPYEQYF
d_call: .; clone_size: many; j_call: TRBJ2-7; v_call: TRBV6-2/TRBV6-3; cdr3_nt: TGTGCCAGCAGTATGGACCCTAATCGAGGGGAGCAGTACTTC; cdr3_aa: CASSMDPNRGEQYF
d_call: TRBD2; clone_size: many; j_call: TRBJ2-2; v_call: TRBV19; cdr3_nt: TGTGCCGCGGGACTAGACAGTTCCGGGGAGCTGTTTTTT; cdr3_aa: CAAGLDSSGELFF
d_call: .; clone_size: many; j_call: TRBJ1-6; v_call: TRBV20-1; cdr3_nt: TGCAGTGCTAGAGATGGGGGGGGCTCCTATAATTCACCCCTCCACTTT; cdr3_aa: CSARDGGGSYNSPLHF
d_call: .; clone_size: many; j_call: TRBJ1-2; v_call: TRBV9; cdr3_nt: TGTGCCAGCAGCCCATTAGATAACGCACTCTATGGCTACACCTTC; cdr3_aa: CASSPLDNALYGYTF
d_call: .; clone_size: many; j_call: TRBJ2-4; v_call: TRBV18; cdr3_nt: TGTGCCAGCTCACCACGAGGGCGCGACGGGGCCAAAAACATTCAGTACTTC; cdr3_aa: CASSPRGRDGAKNIQYF
d_call: .; clone_size: many; j_call: TRBJ1-2; v_call: TRBV3-1; cdr3_nt: TGTGCCAGCAGCCAAGAGGACGGGGGCCGGAACTATGGCTACACCTTC; cdr3_aa: CASSQEDGGRNYGYTF
d_call: TRBD2; clone_size: few; j_call: TRBJ2-7; v_call: TRBV20-1; cdr3_nt: TGCAGTGCAACGTGGGGGGGAACCTACGAGCAGTACTTC; cdr3_aa: CSATWGGTYEQYF
d_call: .; clone_size: many; j_call: TRBJ2-7; v_call: TRBV6-5; cdr3_nt: TGTGCCAGCATCTCTAACTACGAGCAGTACTTC; cdr3_aa: CASISNYEQYF
d_call: .; clone_size: many; j_call: TRBJ1-1; v_call: TRBV29-1; cdr3_nt: TGCAGCGTCAGGGTGAACACTGAAGCTTTCTTT; cdr3_aa: CSVRVNTEAFF
d_call: .; clone_size: .; j_call: TRBJ2-2; v_call: TRBV5-1; cdr3_nt: TGCGCCAGCAGCTTGGCCCTCAGCACCGGGGAGCTGTTTTTT; cdr3_aa: CASSLALSTGELFF
d_call: .; clone_size: many; j_call: TRBJ1-1; v_call: TRBV6-5; cdr3_nt: TGTGCCAGCAGTTACATTGCAGGGATGAACACTGAAGCTTTCTTT; cdr3_aa: CASSYIAGMNTEAFF
d_call: .; clone_size: many; j_call: TRBJ2-4; v_call: TRBV28; cdr3_nt: TGTGCCAGCAGCCCCCCCCCAGGGAAAAACATTCAGTACTTC; cdr3_aa: CASSPPPGKNIQYF
d_call: TRBD2; clone_size: .; j_call: TRBJ2-7; v_call: TRBV2; cdr3_nt: TGTGCCAGCAGTGGACTAGCAGCCTCCTACGAGCAGTACTTC; cdr3_aa: CASSGLAASYEQYF
d_call: TRBD2; clone_size: many; j_call: TRBJ2-7; v_call: TRBV6-2/TRBV6-3; cdr3_nt: TGTGCCAGCACCCGAGTTGTCGGACTAGCGATTCACGAGCAGTACTTC; cdr3_aa: CASTRVVGLAIHEQYF
d_call: TRBD2; clone_size: .; j_call: TRBJ2-7; v_call: TRBV7-2; cdr3_nt: TGTGCCAGCAGCCTTAAAGCGGGAGGTGCCCACGAGCAGTACTTC; cdr3_aa: CASSLKAGGAHEQYF